This entry describes one T cell receptor (beta chain). These data are taken from a study of blood T cell repertoires in COVID-19. Germline lookup yields CDR1 MNHEY and CDR2 SVGAGI. The germline V and J ends were trimmed by 5 bases and 5 bases, with 16 bases remaining between them. The length of the CDR3 is 15 residues. Generated by immunoSEQ multiplex PCR, the TCRdb table keeps only in-frame clones and is missing some. Of some 150,000 clones listed, roughly 83% were seen once; the top ten hold approximately 4.7%. This chain joins TRBV6-5 and TRBJ2-4; D unresolved. The TCR originated in a woman aged 45-60 years who had recovered from COVID-19. Sequencing used PBMCs or T cells enriched from blood (not recorded which). The chain's CDR3 is CASSPHESGQNIQYF. CDR3 in DNA: TGTGCCAGCAGTCCGCACGAATCTGGCCAAAACATTCAGTACTTC.